This TCR beta chain comes out of a study of cytomegalovirus exposure and HLA in healthy donors. Study-level points and caveats: Highest at DRB1 and lowest at HLA-C, TCR association rates differed among HLA loci in a later analysis.

As for this clone: The antigen remains unidentified. One end of the junction varies from germline; a read error may be responsible.

Healthy bone marrow donors made up the donor group. Researchers ran the PCR with 60 Vbeta and 13 Jbeta primers. Method: immunoSEQ multiplex PCR; TCRdb's copy keeps in-frame clones and lacks some. This sample has 100,000 or so clones; about 70% occur once, and the top ten carry under 2%. The receptor comes from a woman aged 40 to 49 in good health and CMV-seronegative. The sequencing input was PBMCs.

The CDR3 nucleotides read TGTGCCAGCAGTCTATCCGGACTATCCTACAATGAGCAGTTCTTC. Translation: CASSLSGLSYNEQFF. The V call is TRBV27, the J call TRBJ2-1, with D possibly being TRBD2 (6 bases). Germline loops: CDR1 MNHEY, CDR2 SMNVEV (reference sequence). This CDR3 region has 15 residues.